These 20 T cell receptor beta chains came from one sample sequenced in a study of blood T cell repertoires in COVID-19. Measured with immunoSEQ multiplex PCR; TCRdb has only the in-frame clones, and not every one. The sample includes about 350,000 clones, about 88% of them seen just once. Source material: peripheral blood. The receptors here all came from a woman between 65 and 79 years old with COVID-19, enrolled during active disease.

This chain links TRBV6-6 with TRBJ2-1; 10 positions agree with TRBD2. The V and J ends lost 6 bases and 6 bases, in that order; junction bases with no gene match: 11. The CDR3 consists of 16 residues. Per the germline V gene, CDR1 is MNHNY and CDR2 is SVGAGI (reference sequence). The CDR3 sequence: CASSPGERGGLNEQFF. As DNA, the CDR3 is TGTGCCAGCAGCCCCGGGGAGCGGGGGGGCCTCAATGAGCAGTTCTTC.

The rearrangement uses TRBV24-1 and TRBJ1-1, with D maybe TRBD1 (5 bases). The CDR3 contains 15 residues. V lost 7 bases to trimming and J lost 0 bases, with 14 bases between them. Germline V gene sequence: CDR1 KGHDR, CDR2 SFDVKD. This CDR3 reads CATRGGSEVNTEAFF. The CDR3, as DNA: TGTGCCACCAGGGGGGGGTCGGAGGTGAACACTGAAGCTTTCTTT.

J is TRBJ1-1 and V is TRBV5-1, with 10 bases matching TRBD1. V lost 5 bases to trimming and J lost 4 bases; unmatched junction nucleotides: 5. The CDR3 has 14 residues. Germline CDR1 and CDR2: SGHRS and YFSETQ. This CDR3 is CASSSGTGATEAFF. The CDR3 bases are TGCGCCAGCAGTTCAGGGACAGGGGCCACTGAAGCTTTCTTT.

This clone was seen a single time. V usage is TRBV19 and J usage is TRBJ2-7; D unresolved. This CDR3 is built from 16 residues. The V and J ends lost 1 base and 0 bases respectively, with 13 bases between them. Germline-derived CDR1 and CDR2 are LNHDA and SQIVND (reference sequence). The CDR3 region is CASSIGSSILSYEQYF. CDR3 in DNA: TGTGCCAGTAGTATAGGGAGCAGCATTCTCTCCTACGAGCAGTACTTC.

The V gene is TRBV5-4, the J gene TRBJ2-7, with 8 bases matching TRBD2. V trimming: 3 bases; J trimming: 6 bases; junction bases outside the gene matches: 11. Germline CDR1 SGHNT, CDR2 YYREEE (reference sequence). The CDR3 is 15 residues long. The CDR3 DNA reads TGTGCCAGCAGCTATCCCGGGACTAGAACCAGCGAGCAGTACTTC. Translating gives CASSYPGTRTSEQYF.

This chain connects TRBV7-8 to TRBJ1-2; D may be TRBD1 (5 bases). CDR3 size: 12 residues. V was clipped by 5 bases and J by 4 bases, with 8 bases between them. The germline CDR1 and CDR2 sequences are SGHVS and FQNEAQ. The CDR3 bases are TGTGCCAGCAGCAGAGACAGCTATGGCTACACCTTC. Translating it yields CASSRDSYGYTF.

This chain uses TRBV9 with TRBJ1-2, with 9 bases matching TRBD1. Germline loops: CDR1 SGDLS, CDR2 YYNGEE. The ends lost 2 bases at V and 5 bases at J; junction bases unmatched: 4. CDR3 length equals 14 residues. The CDR3 protein is CASSVRDRAYGYTF. The CDR3 nucleotides are TGTGCCAGCAGCGTTCGGGACAGGGCTTATGGCTACACCTTC.

To note about this clone: Compared with germline, one end of the junction differs, possibly owing to a read error. The chain is built from TRBV7-3 and TRBJ2-7, with 9 bases that match TRBD1. Germline V lookup: CDR1 SGHTA, CDR2 FQGTGA. The CDR3 contains 15 residues. CDR3 loop: CASTLSGTGIYEQYF. For the CDR3, the DNA is TGTGCCAGCACCTTATCCGGGACAGGGATCTACGAGCAGTACTTC.

This clone appeared once. This chain connects TRBV7-2 to TRBJ1-2; D unresolved. In germline, CDR1 is SGHTA, CDR2 FQGNSA. CDR3 length: 14 residues. The ends were cut back, 5 bases at V and 3 bases at J, with 13 bases in the middle. CDR3 DNA: TGTGCCAGCAGCCTTGGCGGGAGCTACTATGGCTACACCTTC. This translates into CASSLGGSYYGYTF.

This sequence joins TRBV6-5 and TRBJ1-2; 7 bases line up with TRBD1. Germline loops: CDR1 MNHEY, CDR2 SVGAGI. The CDR3 totals 14 residues. Trimming took 2 bases from V and 4 from J; bases not matched to a gene: 4. Here the CDR3 DNA reads TGTGCCAGCAGTTACGGAGGGGGCGCCTATGGCTACACCTTC. Translating gives CASSYGGGAYGYTF.

The chain links TRBV19 to TRBJ2-1, with 7 bases fitting TRBD2. In germline, CDR1 is LNHDA, CDR2 SQIVND (reference sequence). After removal of 6 bases from V and 6 bases from J, the junction contained 14 bases not matched to a gene. The CDR3 spans 16 residues. CDR3 region: CASSPFGAGDPNEQFF. In nucleotides, the CDR3 is TGTGCCAGTAGCCCCTTCGGGGCGGGGGACCCCAATGAGCAGTTCTTC.

The gene calls are TRBV7-9 and TRBJ1-2, with 10 bases lining up with TRBD1. The V and J ends lost 1 base and 0 bases, in that order; junction bases with no gene match: 8. Germline V gene lookup returns CDR1 SEHNR and CDR2 FQNEAQ (reference sequence). This CDR3 is 18 amino acids long. The CDR3 protein is CASSLGGTGALPNYGYTF. CDR3 sequence (DNA): TGTGCCAGCAGCTTAGGAGGGACAGGGGCCCTTCCTAACTATGGCTACACCTTC.

V and J are TRBV18 and TRBJ2-1, with 13 bases that match TRBD2. Trimming cost V 6 bases and J 6 bases; bases outside gene matches: 11. The CDR3 extends over 17 amino acids. The germline CDR1 and CDR2 sequences are KGHSH and LQKENI. The CDR3 bases are TGTGCCAGCTCCCTACAATTGACTAGCGGGGGGCCCAATGAGCAGTTCTTC. Amino acids: CASSLQLTSGGPNEQFF.

The genes are TRBV5-4 and TRBJ1-2, with D perhaps TRBD1 (5 bases). The CDR3 runs 13 residues. Trimming removed 3 bases from V and 12 bases from J, with 18 bases in between. CDR1 and CDR2 from the germline V gene are SGHNT and YYREEE (reference sequence). The CDR3: CASSSRGRPWDTF. As DNA, the CDR3 is TGTGCCAGCAGCTCCCGGGGGAGGCCTTGGGACACCTTC.

The chain has TRBV5-4 and TRBJ1-4; weak D call: TRBD1 (5 bases). This CDR3 has 15 amino acids. Germline CDR1 is SGHNT and CDR2 is YYREEE (reference sequence). The V gene lost 4 bases and the J gene lost 2 bases, with 12 bases spanning the gap. In nucleotides, the CDR3 is TGTGCCAGCAGCGGGCAGGGAGGGACTAATGAAAAACTGTTTTTT. Its protein is CASSGQGGTNEKLFF.

V gene TRBV5-1 combines with J gene TRBJ1-2; 7 nucleotides align to TRBD1. The germline V gene encodes CDR1 SGHRS and CDR2 YFSETQ. After removal of 5 bases from V and 2 bases from J, the junction contained 6 bases not matched to a gene. The CDR3 is 14 residues long. The CDR3 nucleotides are TGCGCCAGCAGTCCCCAGGGGGACAACTATGGCTACACCTTC. Residues: CASSPQGDNYGYTF.

The rearrangement uses TRBV4-2 and TRBJ1-1; the D gene is possibly TRBD1 (6 bases). Germline V gene data show CDR1 as LGHNA and CDR2 as YNFKEQ. The CDR3 length is 15 residues. The ends were cut back, 0 bases at V and 1 base at J, with 9 bases in the middle. This chain's CDR3 is CASSQEGAANTEAFF. The CDR3 coding sequence is TGTGCCAGCAGCCAAGAGGGGGCAGCGAACACTGAAGCTTTCTTT.

There are a few counts of this clone. This chain joins TRBV29-1 and TRBJ2-3, with 11 bases lining up with TRBD2. The ends lost 2 bases at V and 3 bases at J; junction bases unmatched: 10. From germline, CDR1 is SQVTM and CDR2 ANQGSEA. The CDR3 loop spans 17 amino acids. The CDR3 loop reads CSVEPWDSGGATDTQYF. Here the CDR3 DNA reads TGCAGCGTTGAACCGTGGGATAGCGGGGGGGCGACAGATACGCAGTATTTT.

The CDR3 DNA reads as TGTGCCAGCAGTTCAAAAGCGGGGGGGCGAGAGACCCAGTACTTC. Translating it yields CASSSKAGGRETQYF. The chain uses TRBV7-2 and TRBJ2-5, with TRBD2 matching over 10 bases. Germline CDR1 and CDR2: SGHTA and FQGNSA. The trim removed 6 bases at V and 4 bases at J, leaving 8 bases unmatched. The CDR3 is 15 residues long.

V is TRBV29-1 and J is TRBJ2-2; 8 bases map to TRBD2. The CDR3 totals 14 residues. Germline values: CDR1 SQVTM, CDR2 ANQGSEA. V lost 4 bases, J lost 7 bases, and 8 bases stayed unmatched. CDR3 sequence reads: CSVGKAGGGGELFF. The CDR3 DNA is TGCAGCGTTGGAAAGGCGGGGGGCGGCGGGGAGCTGTTTTTT.